The next 9 T cell receptor beta chains were all read from a single sample in a study of blood T cell repertoires in COVID-19. Profiled with immunoSEQ multiplex PCR; TCRdb holds only in-frame clones, not every one. Here the sample spans approximately 280,000 clones, approximately 88% being singletons. Material for sequencing was peripheral blood. The receptor source for this set is a human donor with COVID-19, enrolled during active disease. The donor label of this sample is uncertain.

This clone was recorded only once. The rearrangement uses TRBV6-4 and TRBJ1-1, with 8 positions matching TRBD1. The V gene's germline CDR1 is MRHNA and CDR2 SNTAGT. Trimming cost V 3 bases and J 5 bases; bases outside gene matches: 5. CDR3 length: 14 residues. This chain's CDR3 is CASSDTDRGTEAFF. The CDR3 bases are TGTGCCAGCAGTGATACCGACAGGGGAACTGAAGCTTTCTTT.

The DNA of the CDR3 is TGCAGCGTTAAGACTAGCGTTGGGGACAACGTACAGTTCTTC. It is translated as CSVKTSVGDNVQFF. The chain joins TRBV29-1 to TRBJ2-1; TRBD2 aligns across 8 bases. With V trimmed by 5 bases and J by 13 bases, 16 bases remained unmatched. Germline loops: CDR1 SQVTM, CDR2 ANQGSEA. CDR3 size: 14 residues.

The chain combines TRBV5-5 with TRBJ1-3; D call uncertain. V was trimmed by 4 bases and J by 1 base, leaving 12 bases between them. Germline CDR1 and CDR2: SGHKS and YYEKEE (reference sequence). CDR3 length equals 15 residues. The CDR3 protein is CASSAPSGSGNTIYF. Written as DNA, the CDR3 is TGTGCCAGCAGCGCCCCATCGGGGTCTGGAAACACCATATATTTT.

This clone was seen a handful of times. J is TRBJ2-3 and V is TRBV10-2; TRBD2 matches 9 bases. The trim removed 7 bases at V and 8 bases at J, leaving 16 bases unmatched. The CDR3 covers 16 residues. The germline gives CDR1 WSHSY, CDR2 SAAADI. CDR3 protein: CASTPREAGGWGTQYF. The DNA of the CDR3 is TGCGCCAGCACCCCCCGTGAAGCGGGAGGTTGGGGTACGCAGTATTTT.

The chain carries TRBV29-1 and TRBJ2-5, with D possibly being TRBD2 (6 bases). V was clipped by 6 bases and J by 5 bases, with 25 bases between them. The CDR3 is 16 amino acids. Per germline, CDR1 SQVTM and CDR2 ANQGSEA. CDR3 nucleotides: TGCAGCGTGGCGTCGGGCGGGGCGAAATTAGGGGAGACCCAGTACTTC. Protein: CSVASGGAKLGETQYF.

V usage is TRBV3-1 (or the pseudogene TRBV3-2) and J usage is TRBJ2-7; 7 bases align to TRBD2. CDR1 is LGHDT, CDR2 YNNKEL, per germline (reference sequence). J gave up 2 bases and V 4 bases, and 8 bases lay outside the gene matches. CDR3 length equals 15 residues. The CDR3 protein is CASSRSASGPYEQYF. The CDR3 DNA reads TGTGCCAGCAGCCGCTCGGCTAGCGGTCCCTACGAGCAGTACTTC.

This clone showed up just once. V is TRBV18 and J is TRBJ2-7; 7 positions agree with TRBD2. CDR1 KGHSH and CDR2 LQKENI come from the germline V gene. V was pared by 2 bases and J by 1 base, with 5 bases of the junction left unmatched. The CDR3 covers 15 residues. The CDR3 protein is CASSPGAGTSYEQYF. The DNA for the CDR3 is TGTGCCAGCTCACCAGGAGCGGGAACATCCTACGAGCAGTACTTC.

The J gene is TRBJ2-1, the V gene TRBV7-9; TRBD1 is a possible D gene (6 bases). This CDR3 contains 13 residues. Trimming removed 5 bases at V and 4 bases at J, with 9 bases between. Per germline, CDR1 SEHNR and CDR2 FQNEAQ (reference sequence). In DNA, the CDR3 is TGTGCCAGCAGCAGAGGACAGTACAATGAGCAGTTCTTC. The encoded protein is CASSRGQYNEQFF.

This clone was recorded once. V gene TRBV12-5 combines with J gene TRBJ1-1; the match to TRBD1 covers 8 bases. J was trimmed by 2 bases and V by 5 bases; bases with no gene match: 4. Germline V gives CDR1 LGHNT, CDR2 FRNRAP. The CDR3 runs 14 residues. The CDR3 DNA sequence: TGTGCTAGTGGTCAGGGACAGGCCAACACTGAAGCTTTCTTT. Protein sequence: CASGQGQANTEAFF.